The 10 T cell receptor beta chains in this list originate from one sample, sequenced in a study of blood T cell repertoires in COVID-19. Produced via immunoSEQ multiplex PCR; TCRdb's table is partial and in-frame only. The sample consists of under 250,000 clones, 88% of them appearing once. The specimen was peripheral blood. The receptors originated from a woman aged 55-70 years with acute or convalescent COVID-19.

As DNA, the CDR3 is TGTGCCAGCAGTGGACAGGGTAATCAGCCCCAGCATTTT. Its protein product is CASSGQGNQPQHF. V gene TRBV25-1 combines with J gene TRBJ1-5; 7 bases are a match to TRBD1. Trimming took 4 bases from V and 4 from J; bases not matched to a gene: 1. Germline V CDR1 and CDR2: MGHDK, SYGVNS. This CDR3 contains 13 residues.

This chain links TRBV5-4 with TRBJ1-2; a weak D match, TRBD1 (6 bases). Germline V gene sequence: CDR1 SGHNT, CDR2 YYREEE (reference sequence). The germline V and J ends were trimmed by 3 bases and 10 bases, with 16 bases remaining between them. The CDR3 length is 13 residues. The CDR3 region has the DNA TGTGCCAGCAGCTCGGGCAGGGGCGTAGTCTACACCTTC. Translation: CASSSGRGVVYTF.

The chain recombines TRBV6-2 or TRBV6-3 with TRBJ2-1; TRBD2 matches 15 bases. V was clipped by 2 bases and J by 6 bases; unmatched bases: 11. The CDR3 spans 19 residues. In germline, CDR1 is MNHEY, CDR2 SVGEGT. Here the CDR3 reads CASSYQGLAGGESGNEQFF. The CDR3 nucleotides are TGTGCCAGCAGTTACCAGGGACTAGCGGGAGGAGAGTCAGGCAATGAGCAGTTCTTC.

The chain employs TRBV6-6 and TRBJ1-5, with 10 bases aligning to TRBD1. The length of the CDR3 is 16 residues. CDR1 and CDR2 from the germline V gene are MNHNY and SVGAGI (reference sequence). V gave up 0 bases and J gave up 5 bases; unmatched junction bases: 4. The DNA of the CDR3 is TGTGCCAGCAGTTACTCTGGGACAGGGGCCGATCAGCCCCAGCATTTT. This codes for CASSYSGTGADQPQHF.

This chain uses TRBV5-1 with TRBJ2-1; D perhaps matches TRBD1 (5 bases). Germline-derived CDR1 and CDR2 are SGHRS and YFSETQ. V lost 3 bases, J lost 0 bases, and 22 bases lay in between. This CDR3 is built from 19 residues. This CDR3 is CASSYPIPGSQSSYNEQFF. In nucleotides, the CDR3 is TGCGCCAGCAGCTATCCGATTCCAGGGTCCCAAAGCTCCTACAATGAGCAGTTCTTC.

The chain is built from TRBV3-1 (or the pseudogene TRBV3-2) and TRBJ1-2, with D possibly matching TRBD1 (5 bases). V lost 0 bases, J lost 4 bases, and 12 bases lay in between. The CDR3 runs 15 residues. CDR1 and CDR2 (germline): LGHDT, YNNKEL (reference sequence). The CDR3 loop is CASSQESTGLYGYTF. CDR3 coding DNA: TGTGCCAGCAGCCAAGAGTCCACAGGCCTCTATGGCTACACCTTC.

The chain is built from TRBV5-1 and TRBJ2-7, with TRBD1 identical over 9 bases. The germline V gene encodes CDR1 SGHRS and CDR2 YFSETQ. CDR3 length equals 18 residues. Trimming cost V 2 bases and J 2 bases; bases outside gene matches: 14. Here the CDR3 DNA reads TGCGCCAGCAGCTTAATGCCCTCCGGGACAGGGACGACCTACGAGCAGTACTTC. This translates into CASSLMPSGTGTTYEQYF.

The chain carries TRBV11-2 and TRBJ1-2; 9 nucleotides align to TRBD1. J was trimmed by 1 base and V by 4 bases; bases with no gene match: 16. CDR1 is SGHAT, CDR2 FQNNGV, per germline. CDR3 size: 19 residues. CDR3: CASSSPRRDRGVLNYGYTF. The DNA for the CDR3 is TGTGCCAGCAGCTCCCCACGGAGAGACAGGGGGGTCCTTAACTATGGCTACACCTTC.

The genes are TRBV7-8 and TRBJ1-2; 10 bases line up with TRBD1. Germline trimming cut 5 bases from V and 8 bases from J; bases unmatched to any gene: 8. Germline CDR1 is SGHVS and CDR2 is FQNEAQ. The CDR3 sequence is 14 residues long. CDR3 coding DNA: TGTGCCAGCAGCACCACGAGGACAGGGGGAGGCTACACCTTC. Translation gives CASSTTRTGGGYTF.

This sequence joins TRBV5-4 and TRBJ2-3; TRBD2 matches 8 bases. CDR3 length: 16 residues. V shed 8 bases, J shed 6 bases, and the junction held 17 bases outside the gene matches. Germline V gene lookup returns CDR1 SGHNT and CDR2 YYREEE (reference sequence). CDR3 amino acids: CASSASGTRGMDTQYF. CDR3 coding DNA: TGTGCCAGTTCCGCTTCCGGGACTAGGGGGATGGATACGCAGTATTTT.